This T cell receptor beta chain was retrieved from a study of shared clonotypes between healthy human individuals (dated by TCRdb to the early 2020s). Looking at the study overall: The cohort included a few men and a couple of women between 18 and 49 years of age. For each donor, CD4 naive and CD4 memory were each run on three plates, CD8 naive on two plates, and CD8 memory on one plate. Blood TCR repertoires of a handful of healthy adults were deeply sequenced to estimate repertoire size and the extent of clonotype sharing between individuals. Different laboratories and diverse techniques were used to prepare libraries and sequence TCR repertoires, to increase sequencing depth and limit assay-specific biases. Leukapheresis yielded between about 0.8 and 8.9 billion PBMCs per donor.

CD8 naive samples were CD45RO-negative cells positively selected for CCR7, giving a CD45RA+CCR7+ population that excluded TemRA cells. Donors were healthy HIV-negative adults with no recently reported acute infections or vaccinations. Every donor was a Caucasian adult living in Nashville, Tennessee, USA. Blood was obtained by leukapheresis, after which PBMCs were separated by Ficoll-Histopaque density gradient centrifugation and cryopreserved in liquid nitrogen vapor phase. Analytical flow cytometry was used to check the purity and quantity of every magnetically sorted T cell population. Each sorted fraction had its genomic DNA isolated and then quantified by UV absorbance on a Nanodrop 2000c. TCR CDR3 regions were amplified from genomic DNA by multiplex PCR using the deep immunoSEQ assay. Genomic DNA extracted from each cell subset was distributed evenly over all wells of several immunoSEQ 96-well plates, and each plate served as one replicate. For sorted subsets, roughly 200 ng genomic DNA, equal to tens of thousands of T cell genomes, was loaded into each replicate PCR. Purified libraries were measured with a Qubit 3.0 fluorometer, size-checked on a Bioanalyzer 2100, and measured again with the KAPA Library Quantification kit. Every immunoSEQ 96-well plate was sequenced on a separate single-read 150-cycle Illumina NextSeq 550 flow cell. The study's own analysis went as follows. Because only junctional sequences without quality scores were contained in the immunoSEQ output, filtering matching that applied to full-length reads could not be performed. Sequences were annotated with PyIR, a Python wrapper for IgBLAST v1.9, using IMGT germline references to assign V/J genes and CDR3. Any read was removed if the V/J assignment was weak (E-value above 1e-6), the CDR3 was missing, or the read contained stop codons, out-of-frame junctions, or ambiguous translated residues. A V3J clonotype was defined by an identical inferred V gene, J gene, and CDR3 amino acid sequence. To compute the percentage overlap between repertoires, the number of shared unique clonotypes was divided by the size of the smaller repertoire. RTK rarefaction, the Chao1 estimator, and Recon v2.1 estimates of unobserved clonotypes were used to assess repertoire richness. Generation probabilities were computed with OLGA for all TCRbeta clonotypes obtained by the gDNA method from several donors. TCRdb mirrors the immuneACCESS table, restricted to in-frame sequences. Some clones are absent from its copies; in checked studies, under half trace to an unresolved V gene, and the reason for the others is unknown. The V and J calls and clone size were taken over from that table, and D and trimming were inferred from the DNA. In all, the sample holds 700,000 to 950,000 clones, and 90% to 97% of those were seen once. In total, the top ten clones hold less than 0.25% of the sample.

What the authors observed across the whole study: Higher generation probabilities were observed for clonotypes shared by all four sorted-subset donors than for non-shared clonotypes. Sampling was restricted to blood, and TCR repertoires in tissues likely differ from the TCR repertoires found in blood. Sharing across a few donors was observed for about 5% of naive CD4, over 3% of naive CD8, 2% to 2.5% of memory CD4, and about 0.38% of memory CD8 clonotypes. Because the study included a small number of donors, the genetic and exposure-history diversity represented was limited. Incomplete sequencing was indicated by rarefaction of sorted-subset datasets, despite the large sequencing depth. Estimated clonotype richness was generally larger for naive than for memory subsets. Based on pairwise subsampling, the degree of clonotype sharing among donors was expected to be affected by sequencing depth.

Trimming takes 2 bases from V and 1 base from J, and the germline ends sit 14 bases apart. The germline V gene sets CDR1 to MDHEN and CDR2 to SYDVKM. From cysteine to phenylalanine, the CDR3 is 16 amino acids long. Here the CDR3 DNA is all that survives: 48 bases in frame from base 1. A word on this clone: Its antigen target is currently unknown. No much larger clone exists at a distance of one base, and base qualities are not known.

The sequenced sample was naive CD8+ T cells sorted from blood. The sample's cell subset or site label, decoded: CD45RA+CCR7+. The chain is encoded by TRBV28 joined to TRBJ2-5, and the D gene may be TRBD1, 7 bases matching. This TCR was recovered from a young man in good health. The nucleotides read TGTGCCAGCAGTTTAACGGCAGGGGGGTCCCAAGAGACCCAGTACTTC. This translates into CASSLTAGGSQETQYF.